This is a list of T cell receptor beta chains from one sample in a study of cytomegalovirus exposure and HLA in healthy donors. Data came from immunoSEQ multiplex PCR; TCRdb stores just in-frame clones and leaves some out. This sample has under 150,000 clones, with about 68% found just once. Sequenced material: PBMCs. These receptors were obtained from a woman aged 40 to 55 in good health and CMV-seropositive. Each CDR3 is given with its conserved first and last residue. D genes are given only for firm matches. Not every row has a clone size; where given, it reads once, few, many or a size class.

V,D,length,J,size,DNA,CDR3
TRBV9,.,13,TRBJ1-2,.,TGTGCCAGCAGCCAGGGGACTAACTATGGCTACACCTTC,CASSQGTNYGYTF
TRBV18,.,14,TRBJ2-7,.,TGTGCCAGCTCACCACCGACAGGCAAGTACGAGCAGTACTTC,CASSPPTGKYEQYF
TRBV5-4,.,16,TRBJ1-3,.,TGTGCCAGCAGCCGAGGAGGTTCCTACTCTGGAAACACCATATATTTT,CASSRGGSYSGNTIYF
TRBV18,TRBD1,16,TRBJ1-1,.,TGTGCCAGCTCACCGGGACAGGGGAGTAAGAGGACTGAAGCTTTCTTT,CASSPGQGSKRTEAFF
TRBV19,.,15,TRBJ1-5,.,TGTGCCAGTAGTCCTGGGCAACTTAGCAATCAGCCCCAGCATTTT,CASSPGQLSNQPQHF
TRBV30,TRBD2,15,TRBJ2-7,.,TGTGCCTGGAGTGTACCGGGGGCGGGAGGGGGCGAGCAGTACTTC,CAWSVPGAGGGEQYF
TRBV5-1,TRBD1,15,TRBJ1-2,.,TGCGCCAGCAGCTGGGGCAGGGGGGAGTCCTATGGCTACACCTTC,CASSWGRGESYGYTF
TRBV30,.,14,TRBJ1-4,.,TGTGCCGTAAAATGGGGGGCAACTAATGAAAAACTGTTTTTT,CAVKWGATNEKLFF
TRBV7-3,.,14,TRBJ2-2,.,TGTGCCAGCAGCTTAGCCTCCGGGACCGGGGAGCTGTTTTTT,CASSLASGTGELFF
TRBV7-2,TRBD1,13,TRBJ2-1,.,TGTGCCAGCAGCTCTAACAGGGGGCGGACGCTGTTCTTC,CASSSNRGRTLFF
TRBV27,.,15,TRBJ1-6,few,TGTGCCAGCAGACCAGGGCATTTCGGGAATTCACCCCTCCACTTT,CASRPGHFGNSPLHF
TRBV7-9,TRBD2,15,TRBJ2-5,.,TGTGCCAGCTGGTATAGCGGGGGACCGCAAGAGACCCAGTACTTC,CASWYSGGPQETQYF
TRBV29-1,.,15,TRBJ1-4,.,TGCAGCGTGGTTACCCAGGGTTCTCCTAATGAAAAACTGTTTTTT,CSVVTQGSPNEKLFF
TRBV6-1,.,15,TRBJ1-5,.,TGTGCCAGCAGTGACGTTTGGGGGCCCTATCAGCCCCAGCATTTT,CASSDVWGPYQPQHF
TRBV4-2,.,15,TRBJ2-7,.,TGTGCCAGCAGCCAAGAAGCCAGGGCGGCGTACGAGCAGTACTTC,CASSQEARAAYEQYF
TRBV5-1,.,12,TRBJ1-1,.,TGCGCCAGCAGCTTTTCCGGCACTGAAGCTTTCTTT,CASSFSGTEAFF
TRBV2,TRBD1,15,TRBJ2-3,.,TGTGCCAGCAGTGCCTCGGGACAGATCACAGATACGCAGTATTTT,CASSASGQITDTQYF
TRBV6-6,TRBD2,14,TRBJ2-4,.,TGTGCCAGCACTAGCGGGGTAGCCAAAAACATTCAGTACTTC,CASTSGVAKNIQYF
TRBV18,TRBD1,16,TRBJ1-2,.,TGTGCCAGCGACCCCGGGACAGGGAGGTTTAGGAATGGCTACACCTTC,CASDPGTGRFRNGYTF
TRBV7-8,TRBD1,14,TRBJ2-5,.,TGTGCCAGCAGCTTTACAGGGGGCACGAAGACCCAGTACTTC,CASSFTGGTKTQYF
TRBV6-5,TRBD2,15,TRBJ2-5,.,TGTGCCAGCAGTACTAGCGGGGGCCTCCAAGAGACCCAGTACTTC,CASSTSGGLQETQYF
TRBV7-3,TRBD2,16,TRBJ2-3,.,TGTGCCAGCACCCAGGGACTAGCGGGATCGGGGGATACGCAGTATTTT,CASTQGLAGSGDTQYF
TRBV7-3,TRBD1,14,TRBJ2-2,.,TGTGCCAGCAGCCCGGACAGGGACACCGGGGAGCTGTTTTTT,CASSPDRDTGELFF
TRBV11-3,.,14,TRBJ2-5,.,TGTGCCAGCAGCTTCAGGGGTTTTCCAGAGACCCAGTACTTC,CASSFRGFPETQYF
TRBV6-6,.,13,TRBJ1-2,.,TGTGCCAGCAGTTACTCGGCAGGGGATGGCTACACCTTC,CASSYSAGDGYTF
TRBV7-9,.,13,TRBJ1-2,.,TGTGCCAGCAGCTTAGTCAGAATATATGGCTACACCTTC,CASSLVRIYGYTF
TRBV2,TRBD1,15,TRBJ1-5,.,TGTGCCAGCAGGAGGGGGGACAGCAGCAATCAGCCCCAGCATTTT,CASRRGDSSNQPQHF
TRBV4-1,TRBD1,16,TRBJ2-7,.,TGCGCCAGCAGCCAAATGTATGGACAGGGCGCCTACGAGCAGTACTTC,CASSQMYGQGAYEQYF
TRBV27,.,15,TRBJ2-3,.,TGTGCCAGCGCCCTCACCTCAGGGTACACAGATACGCAGTATTTT,CASALTSGYTDTQYF
TRBV7-8,TRBD2,16,TRBJ2-7,.,TGTGCCAGCAGCTTAGCTACGGGACTAGCGTTCTACGAGCAGTACTTC,CASSLATGLAFYEQYF
TRBV6-5,.,16,TRBJ1-3,.,TGTGCCAGCAGTTACTCCTGGACAGCCTCTGGAAACACCATATATTTT,CASSYSWTASGNTIYF
TRBV6-1,.,13,TRBJ1-1,.,TGTGCCAGCAGACAGGGATTAGACACTGAAGCTTTCTTT,CASRQGLDTEAFF
TRBV6-1,TRBD2,13,TRBJ2-3,.,TGTGCCAGCAGTGAACAGCGGGGAGATACGCAGTATTTT,CASSEQRGDTQYF
TRBV6-1,.,15,TRBJ2-1,.,TGTGCCAGCAGTGAATGGGGGGGCCGGAACAATGAGCAGTTCTTC,CASSEWGGRNNEQFF
TRBV4-2,TRBD2,22,TRBJ2-4,.,TGTGCCAGCAGCCAAGGAGTTGGTGGAGGACTAGCGGGGGGGCAAGTCAAAAACATTCAGTACTTC,CASSQGVGGGLAGGQVKNIQYF
TRBV7-2,TRBD1,17,TRBJ2-2,.,TGTGCCAGCAGCTCCTTTGGACAGGGGAGGAACACCGGGGAGCTGTTTTTT,CASSSFGQGRNTGELFF
TRBV5-1,.,15,TRBJ1-1,.,TGCGCCAGCAGCTTGAAACAGGAAGTGAACACTGAAGCTTTCTTT,CASSLKQEVNTEAFF
TRBV7-6,.,15,TRBJ2-1,.,TGTGCCAGCAGCTTTGGCGGGTCGACCTACAATGAGCAGTTCTTC,CASSFGGSTYNEQFF
TRBV6-5,.,14,TRBJ1-4,.,TGTGCCAGCAGTCGAGGAGCAACTAATGAAAAACTGTTTTTT,CASSRGATNEKLFF
TRBV5-1,TRBD1,16,TRBJ2-5,.,TGCGCCAGCAGCCCAACCGGGACAGTCTTCCAAGAGACCCAGTACTTC,CASSPTGTVFQETQYF
TRBV5-1,TRBD1,17,TRBJ2-6,few,TGCGCCAGCAGCGATCGACAGGGTCAGACTGGGGCCAACGTCCTGACTTTC,CASSDRQGQTGANVLTF
TRBV28,.,16,TRBJ1-2,.,TGTGCCAGCAGTTTATCGATATCGGGGGTTAACTATGGCTACACCTTC,CASSLSISGVNYGYTF
TRBV2,TRBD2,14,TRBJ2-7,.,TGTGCCAGCAGGGCGGGGGTAGGTAGCCCCGAGCAGTACTTC,CASRAGVGSPEQYF
TRBV6-4,TRBD2,15,TRBJ2-3,few,TGTGCCAGCAGTGTGGGCGGGGGGGCCACAGATACGCAGTATTTT,CASSVGGGATDTQYF
TRBV29-1,.,12,TRBJ1-2,once,TGCAGCGTTGTTGGGGAACGGGGAGGCTACACCTTC,CSVVGERGGYTF
TRBV23-1,.,15,TRBJ1-6,.,TGCGCCAGCAGTCAGGGCGGGGGGGGGAGATCACCCCTCCACTTT,CASSQGGGGRSPLHF
TRBV21-1,.,18,TRBJ1-5,.,TGTGCCAGCAGCAATAAAGGCTGGGGAGGGTCCTGCAATCAGCCCCAGCATTTT,CASSNKGWGGSCNQPQHF
TRBV6-7,TRBD1,15,TRBJ2-7,once,TGTGCCAGCAGTTACTCGACAGGGGGACACTACGAGCAGTACTTC,CASSYSTGGHYEQYF
TRBV5-1,.,15,TRBJ2-3,.,TGCGCCAGCAGCTTTAGGGCTAGCGGCACAGATACGCAGTATTTT,CASSFRASGTDTQYF
TRBV4-1,TRBD1,15,TRBJ2-7,.,TGCGCCAGCAGCCAACCGGGACAGGGGATCTACGAGCAGTACTTC,CASSQPGQGIYEQYF
TRBV28,TRBD1,15,TRBJ1-3,.,TGTGCCAGCACGACAGGGGGCGCCGGTGGAAACACCATATATTTT,CASTTGGAGGNTIYF
TRBV5-1,TRBD1,15,TRBJ2-5,.,TGCGCCAGCAAAGGTGCACAGGGGGCCCAAGAGACCCAGTACTTC,CASKGAQGAQETQYF